This TCR beta chain was documented in a study of blood T cell repertoires in COVID-19. The data were produced by immunoSEQ multiplex PCR, yet TCRdb's version contains in-frame clones alone and is incomplete. The sample records under 400,000 clones, 90% being singletons. Between the trimmed V and J ends, which lost 3 bases and 0 bases, there was a span of 12 bases. Germline CDR1 is MGHDK and CDR2 is SYGVNS. The CDR3 length is 15 residues. The source is a man younger than 35 with active or convalescent COVID-19. The chain employs TRBV25-1 and TRBJ2-7; tentatively, D is TRBD2 (6 bases). Specimen: peripheral blood. The CDR3 loop is CASSDPGTSSYEQYF. CDR3 coding DNA: TGTGCCAGCAGTGACCCTGGGACTTCCTCCTACGAGCAGTACTTC.